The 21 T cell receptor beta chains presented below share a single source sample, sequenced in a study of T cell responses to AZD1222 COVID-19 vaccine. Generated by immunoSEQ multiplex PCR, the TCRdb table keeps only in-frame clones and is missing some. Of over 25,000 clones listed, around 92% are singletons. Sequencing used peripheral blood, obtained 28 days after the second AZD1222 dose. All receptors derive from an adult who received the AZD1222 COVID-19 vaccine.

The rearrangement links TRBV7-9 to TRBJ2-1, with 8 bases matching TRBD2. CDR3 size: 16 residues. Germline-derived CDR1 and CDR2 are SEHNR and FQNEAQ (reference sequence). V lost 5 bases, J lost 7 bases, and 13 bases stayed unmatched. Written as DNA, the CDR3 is TGTGCCAGCAGCGCCTTTCTAGCGGGTGGGGGTAATGAGCAGTTCTTC. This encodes CASSAFLAGGGNEQFF.

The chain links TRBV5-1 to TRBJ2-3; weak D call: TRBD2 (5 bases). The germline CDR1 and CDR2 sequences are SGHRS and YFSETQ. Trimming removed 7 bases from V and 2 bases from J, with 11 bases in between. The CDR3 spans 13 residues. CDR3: CASYEGDTDTQYF. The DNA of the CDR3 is TGCGCCAGCTATGAGGGAGACACAGATACGCAGTATTTT.

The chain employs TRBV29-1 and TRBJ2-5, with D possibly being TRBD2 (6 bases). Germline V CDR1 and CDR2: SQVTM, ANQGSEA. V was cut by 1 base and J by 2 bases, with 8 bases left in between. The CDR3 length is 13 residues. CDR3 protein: CSVEGGVQETQYF. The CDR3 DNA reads TGCAGCGTTGAAGGCGGGGTACAAGAGACCCAGTACTTC.

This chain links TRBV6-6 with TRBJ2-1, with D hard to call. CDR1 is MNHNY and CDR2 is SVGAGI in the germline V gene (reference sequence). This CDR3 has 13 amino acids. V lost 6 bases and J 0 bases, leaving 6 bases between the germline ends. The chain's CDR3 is CASRRDSYNEQFF. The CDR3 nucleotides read TGTGCCAGCAGGCGCGACTCCTACAATGAGCAGTTCTTC.

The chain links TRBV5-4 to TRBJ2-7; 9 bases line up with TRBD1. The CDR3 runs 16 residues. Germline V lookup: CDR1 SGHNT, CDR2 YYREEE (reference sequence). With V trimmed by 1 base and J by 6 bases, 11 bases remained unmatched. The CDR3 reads CASSLTGQGGGVEQYF. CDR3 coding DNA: TGTGCCAGCAGCTTGACGGGACAGGGAGGGGGTGTCGAGCAGTACTTC.

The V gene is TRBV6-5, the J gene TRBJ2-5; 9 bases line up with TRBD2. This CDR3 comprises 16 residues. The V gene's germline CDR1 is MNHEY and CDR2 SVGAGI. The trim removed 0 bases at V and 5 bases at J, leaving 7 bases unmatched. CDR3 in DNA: TGTGCCAGCAGTTACTCGGTAGCGGGAGATAAGGAGACCCAGTACTTC. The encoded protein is CASSYSVAGDKETQYF.

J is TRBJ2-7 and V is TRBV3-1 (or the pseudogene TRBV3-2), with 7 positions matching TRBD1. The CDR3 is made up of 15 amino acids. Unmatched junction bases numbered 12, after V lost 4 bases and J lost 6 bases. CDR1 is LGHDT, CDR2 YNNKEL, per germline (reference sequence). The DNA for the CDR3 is TGTGCCAGCAGCCTCCACGGGACAGTCTCCGCCGAGCAGTACTTC. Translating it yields CASSLHGTVSAEQYF.

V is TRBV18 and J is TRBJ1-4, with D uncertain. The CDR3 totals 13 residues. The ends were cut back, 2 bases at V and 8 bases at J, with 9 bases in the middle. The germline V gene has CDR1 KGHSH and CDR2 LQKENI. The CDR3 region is CASSPIQREKLFF. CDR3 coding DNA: TGTGCCAGCTCACCAATCCAGCGGGAAAAACTGTTTTTT.

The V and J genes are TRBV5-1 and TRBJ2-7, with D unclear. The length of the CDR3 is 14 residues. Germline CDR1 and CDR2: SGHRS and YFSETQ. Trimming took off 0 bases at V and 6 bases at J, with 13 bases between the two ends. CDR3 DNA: TGCGCCAGCAGCTTGGCCTCGGGCGAGAGCGAGCAGTACTTC. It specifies CASSLASGESEQYF.

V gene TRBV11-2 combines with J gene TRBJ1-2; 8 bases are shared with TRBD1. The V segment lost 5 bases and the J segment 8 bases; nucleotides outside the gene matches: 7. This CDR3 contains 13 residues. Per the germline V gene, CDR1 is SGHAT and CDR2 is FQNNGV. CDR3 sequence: CASSPDRGQGYTF. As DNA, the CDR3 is TGTGCCAGCAGCCCCGACAGGGGCCAGGGCTACACCTTC.

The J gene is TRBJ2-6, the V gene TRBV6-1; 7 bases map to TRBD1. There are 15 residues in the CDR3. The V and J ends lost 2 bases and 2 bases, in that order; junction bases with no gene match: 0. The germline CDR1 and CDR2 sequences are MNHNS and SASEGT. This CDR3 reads CASSEQGAGANVLTF. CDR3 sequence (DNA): TGTGCCAGCAGTGAACAGGGGGCTGGGGCCAACGTCCTGACTTTC.

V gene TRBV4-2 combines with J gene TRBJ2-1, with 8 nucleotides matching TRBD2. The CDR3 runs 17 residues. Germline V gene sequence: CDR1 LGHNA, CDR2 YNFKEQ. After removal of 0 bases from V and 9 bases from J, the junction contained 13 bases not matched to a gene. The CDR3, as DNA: TGTGCCAGCAGCCAAGAACGAGGGACTAGGGGCTCCGGTGAGCAGTTCTTC. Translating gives CASSQERGTRGSGEQFF.

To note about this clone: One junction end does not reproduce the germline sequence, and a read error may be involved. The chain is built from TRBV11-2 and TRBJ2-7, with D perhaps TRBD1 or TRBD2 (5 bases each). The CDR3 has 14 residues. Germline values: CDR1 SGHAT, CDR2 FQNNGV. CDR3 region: CASSLDGDHNEQYF. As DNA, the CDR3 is TGTGCCAGCAGCCTAGACGGGGACCATAACGAGCAGTACTTC.

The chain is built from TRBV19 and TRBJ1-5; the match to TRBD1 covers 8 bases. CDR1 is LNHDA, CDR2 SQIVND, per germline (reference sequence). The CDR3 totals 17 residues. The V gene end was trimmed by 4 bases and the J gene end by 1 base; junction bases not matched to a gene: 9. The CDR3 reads CASSRQGAHLSNQPQHF. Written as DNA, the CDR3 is TGTGCCAGTAGTAGGCAGGGGGCACATCTCAGCAATCAGCCCCAGCATTTT.

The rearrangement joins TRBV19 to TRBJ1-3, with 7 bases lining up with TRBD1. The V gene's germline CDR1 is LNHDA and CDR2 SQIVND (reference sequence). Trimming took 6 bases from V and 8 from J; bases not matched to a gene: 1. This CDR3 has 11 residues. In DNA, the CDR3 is TGTGCCAGTAGGAGGGGGCACACCATATATTTT. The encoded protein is CASRRGHTIYF.

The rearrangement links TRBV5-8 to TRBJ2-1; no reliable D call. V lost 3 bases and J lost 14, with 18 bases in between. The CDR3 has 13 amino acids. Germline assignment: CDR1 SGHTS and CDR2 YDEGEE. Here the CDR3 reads CASSSTMADEKFF. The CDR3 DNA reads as TGTGCCAGCAGCTCAACTATGGCCGACGAGAAGTTCTTC.

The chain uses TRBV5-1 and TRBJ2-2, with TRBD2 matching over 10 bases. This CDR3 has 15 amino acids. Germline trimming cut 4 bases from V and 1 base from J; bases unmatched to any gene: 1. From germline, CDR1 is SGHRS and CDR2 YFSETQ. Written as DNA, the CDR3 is TGCGCCAGCAGCCGGACTAGCGGGAACACCGGGGAGCTGTTTTTT. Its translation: CASSRTSGNTGELFF.

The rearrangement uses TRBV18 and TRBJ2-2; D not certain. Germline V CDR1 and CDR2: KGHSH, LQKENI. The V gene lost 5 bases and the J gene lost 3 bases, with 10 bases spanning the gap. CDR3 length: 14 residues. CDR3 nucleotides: TGTGCCAGCTCATCTGACAAATACACCGGGGAGCTGTTTTTT. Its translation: CASSSDKYTGELFF.

The CDR3 DNA follows: TGTGCCACCCAGTCCCGACTAGCGGCGTCCTACAATGAGCAGTTCTTC. Translating it yields CATQSRLAASYNEQFF. The chain is built from TRBV27 and TRBJ2-1, with 9 bases matching TRBD2. The CDR3 is made up of 16 amino acids. Germline CDR1 MNHEY, CDR2 SMNVEV (reference sequence). Trimming at V came to 10 bases and at J to 1 base, leaving 11 bases not matched to a gene.

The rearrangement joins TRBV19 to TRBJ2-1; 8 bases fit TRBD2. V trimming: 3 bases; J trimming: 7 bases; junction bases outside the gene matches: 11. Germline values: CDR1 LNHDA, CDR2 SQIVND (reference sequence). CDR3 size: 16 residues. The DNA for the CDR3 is TGTGCCAGTAGTATCCGTCGGGCGGGGGGAAGTAATGAGCAGTTCTTC. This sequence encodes CASSIRRAGGSNEQFF.

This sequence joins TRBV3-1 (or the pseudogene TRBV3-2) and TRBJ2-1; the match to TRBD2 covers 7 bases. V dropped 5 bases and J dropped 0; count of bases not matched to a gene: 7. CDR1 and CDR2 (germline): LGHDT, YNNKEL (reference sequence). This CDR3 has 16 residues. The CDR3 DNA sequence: TGTGCCAGCAGCGAAAGCGGGACCCGCTCCTACAATGAGCAGTTCTTC. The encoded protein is CASSESGTRSYNEQFF.